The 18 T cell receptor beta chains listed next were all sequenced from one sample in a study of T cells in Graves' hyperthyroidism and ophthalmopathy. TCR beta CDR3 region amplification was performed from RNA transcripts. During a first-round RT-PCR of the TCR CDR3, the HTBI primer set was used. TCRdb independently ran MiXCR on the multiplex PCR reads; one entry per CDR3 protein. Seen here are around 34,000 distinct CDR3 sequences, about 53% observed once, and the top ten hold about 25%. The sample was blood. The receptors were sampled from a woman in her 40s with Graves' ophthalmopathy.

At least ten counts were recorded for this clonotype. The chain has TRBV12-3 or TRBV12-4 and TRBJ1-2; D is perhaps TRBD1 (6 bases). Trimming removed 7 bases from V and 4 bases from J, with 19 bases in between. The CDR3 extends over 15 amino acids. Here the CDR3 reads CASTRTLQGSYGYTF. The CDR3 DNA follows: TGTGCCAGCACCCGAACACTACAGGGCAGCTATGGCTACACCTTC.

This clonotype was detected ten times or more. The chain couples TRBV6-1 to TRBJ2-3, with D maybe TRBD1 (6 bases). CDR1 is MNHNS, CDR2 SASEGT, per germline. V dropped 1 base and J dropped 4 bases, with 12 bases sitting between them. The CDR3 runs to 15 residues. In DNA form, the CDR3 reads TGTGCCAGCAGTGAAGTGGTCAGGGGCCCAGATACGCAGTATTTT. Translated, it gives CASSEVVRGPDTQYF.

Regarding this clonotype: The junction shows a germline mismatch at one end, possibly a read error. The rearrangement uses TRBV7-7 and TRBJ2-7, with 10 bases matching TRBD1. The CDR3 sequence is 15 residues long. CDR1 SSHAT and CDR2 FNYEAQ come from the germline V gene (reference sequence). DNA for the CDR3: TGTGCTAGCAGCCGCGGGACAGGGGCCTCTAGCGAGCAGTACTTC. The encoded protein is CASSRGTGASSEQYF. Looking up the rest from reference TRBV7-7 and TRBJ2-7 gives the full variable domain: GAGVSQSPRYKVTKRGQDVTLRCDPISSHATLYWYQQALGQGPEFLTYFNYEAQPDKSGLPSDRFSAERPEGSISTLTIQRTEQRDSAMYRCASSRGTGASSEQYFGPGTRLTVT.

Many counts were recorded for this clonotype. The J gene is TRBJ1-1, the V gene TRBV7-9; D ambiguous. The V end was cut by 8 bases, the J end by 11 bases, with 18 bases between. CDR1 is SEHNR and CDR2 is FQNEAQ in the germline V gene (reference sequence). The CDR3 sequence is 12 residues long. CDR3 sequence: CASAQDAGWAFF. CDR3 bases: TGTGCCAGCGCCCAGGACGCCGGTTGGGCTTTCTTT.

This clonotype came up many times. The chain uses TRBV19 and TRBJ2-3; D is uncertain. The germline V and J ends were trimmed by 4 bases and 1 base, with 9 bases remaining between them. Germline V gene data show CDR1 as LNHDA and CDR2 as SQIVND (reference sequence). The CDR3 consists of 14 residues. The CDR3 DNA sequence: TGTGCCAGTAGTAATCAGGTTCGCACAGATACGCAGTATTTT. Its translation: CASSNQVRTDTQYF.

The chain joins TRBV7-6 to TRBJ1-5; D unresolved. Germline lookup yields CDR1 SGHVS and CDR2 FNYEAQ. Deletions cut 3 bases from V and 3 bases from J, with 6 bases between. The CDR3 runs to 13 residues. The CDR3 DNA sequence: TGTGCCAGCAGCTTTGGGTTCAATCAGCCCCAGCATTTT. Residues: CASSFGFNQPQHF.

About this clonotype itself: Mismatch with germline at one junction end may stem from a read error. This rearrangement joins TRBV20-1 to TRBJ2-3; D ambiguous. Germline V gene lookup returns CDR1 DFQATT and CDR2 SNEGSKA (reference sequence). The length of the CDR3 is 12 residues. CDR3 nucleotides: TGCAGTGCTAGAGGGGCCACAGATACACAGTATTTT. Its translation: CSARGATDTQYF.

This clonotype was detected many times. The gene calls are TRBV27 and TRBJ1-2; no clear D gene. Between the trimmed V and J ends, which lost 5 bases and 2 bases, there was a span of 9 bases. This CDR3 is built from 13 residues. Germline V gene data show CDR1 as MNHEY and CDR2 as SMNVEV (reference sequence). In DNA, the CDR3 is TGTGCCAGCAGTCCAAGGGCGAACTATGGCTACACCTTC. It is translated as CASSPRANYGYTF.

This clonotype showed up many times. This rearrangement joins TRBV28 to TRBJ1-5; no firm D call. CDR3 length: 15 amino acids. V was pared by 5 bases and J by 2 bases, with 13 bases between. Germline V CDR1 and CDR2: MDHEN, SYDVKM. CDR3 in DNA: TGTGCCAGCAGTGTGGGTGCGTCGCGCAATCAGCCCCAGCATTTT. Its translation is CASSVGASRNQPQHF.

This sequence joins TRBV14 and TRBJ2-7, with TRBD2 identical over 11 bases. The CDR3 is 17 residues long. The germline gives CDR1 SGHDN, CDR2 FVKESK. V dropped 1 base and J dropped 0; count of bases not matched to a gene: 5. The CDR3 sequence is CASSQGLAGTLSYEQYF. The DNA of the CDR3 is TGTGCCAGCAGCCAAGGACTAGCGGGAACCCTCTCCTACGAGCAGTACTTC.

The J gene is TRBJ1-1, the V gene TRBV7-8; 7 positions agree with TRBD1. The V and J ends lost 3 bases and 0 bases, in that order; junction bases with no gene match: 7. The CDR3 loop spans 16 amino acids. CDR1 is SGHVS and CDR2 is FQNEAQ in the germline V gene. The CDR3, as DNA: TGTGCCAGCAGCTTCCGGGGCGGGACAGTGAACACTGAAGCTTTCTTT. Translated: CASSFRGGTVNTEAFF.

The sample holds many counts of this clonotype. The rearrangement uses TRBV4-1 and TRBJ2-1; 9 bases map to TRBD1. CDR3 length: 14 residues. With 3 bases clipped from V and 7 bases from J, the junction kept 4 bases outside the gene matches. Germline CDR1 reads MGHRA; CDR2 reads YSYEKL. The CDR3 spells CASSHPDRGNEQFF. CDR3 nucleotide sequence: TGCGCCAGCAGCCATCCTGACAGGGGGAATGAGCAGTTCTTC.

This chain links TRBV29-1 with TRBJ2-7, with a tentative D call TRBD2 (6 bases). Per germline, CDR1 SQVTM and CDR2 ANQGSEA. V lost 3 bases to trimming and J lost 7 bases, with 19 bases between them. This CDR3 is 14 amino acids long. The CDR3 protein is CSVEGGLPCWEQYF. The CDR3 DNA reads TGCAGCGTTGAGGGCGGACTACCTTGCTGGGAGCAGTACTTC.

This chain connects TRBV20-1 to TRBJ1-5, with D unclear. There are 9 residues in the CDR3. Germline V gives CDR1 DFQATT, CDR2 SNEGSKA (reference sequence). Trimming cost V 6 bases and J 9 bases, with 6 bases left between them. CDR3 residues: CSAAGPQHF. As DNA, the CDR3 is TGCAGTGCCGCGGGGCCCCAGCATTTT.

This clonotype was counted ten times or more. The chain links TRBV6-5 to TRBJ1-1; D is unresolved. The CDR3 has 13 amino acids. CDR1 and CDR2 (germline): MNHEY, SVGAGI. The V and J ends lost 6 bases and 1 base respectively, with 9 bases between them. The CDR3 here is CASSRRENTEAFF. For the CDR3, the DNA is TGTGCCAGCAGCCGTCGGGAGAACACTGAAGCTTTCTTT.

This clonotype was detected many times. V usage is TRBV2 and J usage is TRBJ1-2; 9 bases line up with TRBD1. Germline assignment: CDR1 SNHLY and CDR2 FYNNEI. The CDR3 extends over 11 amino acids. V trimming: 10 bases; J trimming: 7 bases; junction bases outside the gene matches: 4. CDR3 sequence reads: CAKGQGGGYTF. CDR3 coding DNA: TGTGCCAAGGGACAGGGAGGTGGCTACACCTTC.

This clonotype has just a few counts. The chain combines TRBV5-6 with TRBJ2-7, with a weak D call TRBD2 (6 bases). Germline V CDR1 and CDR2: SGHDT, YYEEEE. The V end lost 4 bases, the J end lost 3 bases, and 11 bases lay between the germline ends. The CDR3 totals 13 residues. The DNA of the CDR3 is TGTGCCAGCAGCCACGGAGCGGGCTACGAGCAGTACTTC. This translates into CASSHGAGYEQYF.

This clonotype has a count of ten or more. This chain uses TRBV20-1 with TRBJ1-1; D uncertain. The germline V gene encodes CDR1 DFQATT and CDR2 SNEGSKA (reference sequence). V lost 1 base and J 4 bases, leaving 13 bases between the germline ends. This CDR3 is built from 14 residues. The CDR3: CSARGFRERTEAFF. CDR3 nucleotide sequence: TGCAGTGCTAGAGGCTTCCGGGAACGCACTGAAGCTTTCTTT.